The TCR beta chain under discussion was sequenced for a study of T-cell reconstitution after alpha-beta-depleted transplantation in children. The authors prepared the TCRbeta library with unique molecular identifiers. TCRdb fed the PCR reads into MiXCR, producing one record per CDR3 protein. The sample lists about 540,000 distinct CDR3 sequences; approximately 20% were seen once. This clonotype has more than one count but fewer than ten. This CDR3 has 12 residues. With 5 bases removed from V and 6 bases from J, the gap between germline ends came to 9 bases. Germline V gives CDR1 LGHDT, CDR2 YNNKEL (reference sequence).

V and J are TRBV3-1 and TRBJ2-3; D is perhaps TRBD2 (6 bases). Sample: PBMCs from the stem cell graft donor, taken from the stem cell graft. The receptor was isolated from a human donor who donated a stem cell graft to a child with acute lymphoblastic leukemia. The CDR3: CASSETRDTQYF. In DNA, the CDR3 is TGTGCCAGCAGCGAGACTAGGGATACGCAGTATTTT.